Below are 7 T cell receptor beta chains sequenced from a single sample in a study of human T cells and chemical hapten exposure. MiXCR, run by TCRdb on the RACE reads, gives a single entry per CDR3 protein. The sample has more than 70,000 distinct CDR3 sequences, around 8.8% seen once; the top ten hold approximately 2.8%. Time point given: pre-sensitization, week 0. Treatment indicated: therapeutic diphenylcyclopropenone sensitization with weekly scalp DPC. The material was whole blood, obtained in connection with sensitization to the hapten diphenylcyclopropenone (DPC). These receptors came from a man aged 40-49 years with alopecia areata. Some clones in this sample may be carry-over from other donors' samples.

This clonotype turned up a few times. V usage is TRBV7-3 and J usage is TRBJ2-3; TRBD2 is a possible D gene (5 bases). V lost 2 bases and J 10 bases, leaving 19 bases between the germline ends. This CDR3 spans 15 amino acids. Germline V gene sequence: CDR1 SGHTA, CDR2 FQGTGA. CDR3 sequence (DNA): TGTGCCAGCAGCTTAGTTGGAGGCTCACCCGACGCGCAGTATTTT. It translates to CASSLVGGSPDAQYF.

The chain couples TRBV13 to TRBJ1-6; 7 positions match TRBD1. This CDR3 has 15 residues. Germline CDR1 and CDR2: PRHDT and FYEKMQ (reference sequence). Losses at the gene ends were 5 bases for V and 6 bases for J; bases not matched to a gene: 7. CDR3 protein: CASSRQGDINSPLHF. The CDR3 DNA is TGTGCCAGCAGCCGACAGGGAGATATTAATTCACCCCTCCACTTT.

The genes are TRBV6-2 or TRBV6-3 and TRBJ2-3, with 11 bases that match TRBD2. The germline CDR1 and CDR2 sequences are MNHEY and SVGEGT. J lost 2 bases, V lost 6 bases, and 4 bases had no gene match. This CDR3 is built from 15 residues. CDR3 amino acids: CASSQGLADTDTQYF. The CDR3 bases are TGTGCCAGCAGCCAGGGACTAGCGGACACAGATACGCAGTATTTT.

This clonotype was seen at least ten times. J is TRBJ2-7 and V is TRBV20-1, with D uncertain. Trimming took off 3 bases at V and 5 bases at J, with 20 bases between the two ends. The CDR3 totals 15 residues. CDR1 and CDR2 from the germline V gene are DFQATT and SNEGSKA (reference sequence). In nucleotides, the CDR3 is TGCAGTGCTAGTCCGGTGGGTCAGCTCACCGACGAGCAGTACTTC. Translated, it gives CSASPVGQLTDEQYF.

At least ten counts were recorded for this clonotype. The chain links TRBV9 to TRBJ1-4; 8 positions match TRBD1. The CDR3 is 18 amino acids. The ends lost 4 bases at V and 0 bases at J; junction bases unmatched: 11. Germline V CDR1 and CDR2: SGDLS, YYNGEE. The CDR3 sequence: CASSRDRKIGATNEKLFF. In DNA form, the CDR3 reads TGTGCCAGCAGCAGGGACAGGAAGATAGGTGCAACTAATGAAAAACTGTTTTTT.

The rearrangement joins TRBV29-1 to TRBJ1-3; no clear D. Trimming removed 7 bases at V and 4 bases at J, with 20 bases between. Germline CDR1 and CDR2: SQVTM and ANQGSEA. The CDR3 has 15 residues. CDR3 sequence reads: CSAYGEPSRGNTIYF. As DNA, the CDR3 is TGCAGCGCCTATGGTGAACCCTCTCGAGGAAACACCATATATTTT.

The rearrangement joins TRBV20-1 to TRBJ2-5; 8 bases are shared with TRBD2. Trimming at V came to 3 bases and at J to 9 bases, leaving 12 bases not matched to a gene. The CDR3 runs 14 residues. Germline-derived CDR1 and CDR2 are DFQATT and SNEGSKA (reference sequence). This CDR3 reads CSARTSMGLEAQYF. In nucleotides, the CDR3 is TGCAGTGCTAGGACGTCCATGGGACTAGAAGCCCAGTACTTC.